The clone carrying this TCR beta chain was observed many times. What it recognizes is unknown. The CDR3 loop spans 13 amino acids. Trimming stripped 3 bases from V and 6 bases from J, with 11 bases between. This specimen belongs to a study of identical twins. General study findings and limits: The study found weaker excess twin sharing in beta out-of-frame sequences.

Using its own MiXCR run on the 5' RACE reads, TCRdb lists one record per CDR3 protein. The repertoire has some 710,000 distinct CDR3 sequences, around 6.1% of them found once; the top ten carry 1.5% to 2%. This chain joins TRBV12-3 or TRBV12-4 and TRBJ1-1, with D perhaps TRBD1 (5 bases). The sample was naive T cells sorted from blood. This TCR was sampled from a man younger than 35 in good health. The CDR3 spells CASSLLGQAEAFF. In DNA form, the CDR3 reads TGTGCCAGCAGTTTGTTGGGGCAGGCTGAAGCTTTCTTT.